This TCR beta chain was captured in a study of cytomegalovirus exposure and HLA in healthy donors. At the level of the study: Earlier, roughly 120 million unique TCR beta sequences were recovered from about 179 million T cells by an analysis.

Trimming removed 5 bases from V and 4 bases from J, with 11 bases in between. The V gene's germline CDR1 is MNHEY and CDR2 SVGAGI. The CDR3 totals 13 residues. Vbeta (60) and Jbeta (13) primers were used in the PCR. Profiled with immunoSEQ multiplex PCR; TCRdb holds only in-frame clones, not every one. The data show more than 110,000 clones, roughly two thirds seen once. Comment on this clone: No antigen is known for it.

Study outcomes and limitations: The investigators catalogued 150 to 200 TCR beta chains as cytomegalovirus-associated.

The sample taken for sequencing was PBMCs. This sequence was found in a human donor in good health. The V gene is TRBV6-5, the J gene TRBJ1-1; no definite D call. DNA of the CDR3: TGTGCCAGCAGTCGTGGTCGAGGCACTGAAGCTTTCTTT. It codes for CASSRGRGTEAFF.